This paragraph covers one T cell receptor (beta chain) sequence. The entry originates in a study of T cell responses to AZD1222 COVID-19 vaccine. With V trimmed by 5 bases and J by 6 bases, 8 bases remained unmatched. Looked up from germline, CDR1 is SGHVS and CDR2 is FQNEAQ. The CDR3 is made up of 15 amino acids. The assay was immunoSEQ multiplex PCR, and TCRdb's table has in-frame clones only and misses some. There are about 94,000 clones in the sample; roughly 84% occur only once, and about an eighth lies in the top ten. The clonotype originates from an adult in good health. The J gene is TRBJ1-5, the V gene TRBV7-8; 9 bases fit TRBD1. The sequences come from peripheral blood, collected on day 0 of AZD1222 vaccination. Written as DNA, the CDR3 is TGTGCCAGCAGCCGAGGGACAGGGAGAAGTCAGCCCCAGCATTTT. Amino acid sequence: CASSRGTGRSQPQHF.